A selection of T cell receptor beta chains follows, all from one sample in a study of T cell repertoires in cytomegalovirus infection. The antigens of these receptors remain unknown. MiXCR was run by TCRdb on the reads, yielding one entry per CDR3 protein. The data show approximately 340,000 distinct CDR3 sequences, with almost 30% seen just once and 15% to 25% held by the top ten. Source: cultured PBMCs, taken from culture after CMV antigen stimulation. Every receptor here comes from a human donor in good health (CMV status not recorded). Some clones in this sample may be carry-over from other donors' samples. Both conserved end residues are part of each CDR3. The order of the fields is clone size, V gene, D gene, J gene, CDR3 length, CDR3 protein, CDR3 DNA. The D gene is left open where the match is weak. The size entry is marked missing in some rows and otherwise reads once, few, many or a size class.

>NA|TRBV6-5|NA|TRBJ1-2|16
CASTRWADSPPLGYTF
TGTGCCAGCACTCGTTGGGCCGACAGTCCGCCATTAGGCTACACCTTC
>many|TRBV7-6|NA|TRBJ2-2|16
CASSLDGVRNTGELFF
TGTGCCAGCAGCTTAGATGGGGTCCGGAACACCGGGGAGCTGTTTTTT
>few|TRBV4-1|TRBD2|TRBJ2-1|17
CASSHLSSGPTGNEQFF
TGCGCCAGCAGCCACCTTTCTAGCGGCCCCACGGGGAATGAGCAGTTCTTC
>few|TRBV7-9|NA|TRBJ1-1|15
CASSLTYQGSTEAFF
TGTGCCAGCAGCTTAACGTACCAGGGGAGCACTGAAGCTTTCTTT
>NA|TRBV20-1|TRBD2|TRBJ2-5|13
CSARGLGPETQYF
TGCAGTGCTAGGGGACTAGGGCCGGAGACCCAGTACTTC
>few|TRBV10-2|NA|TRBJ1-5|15
CASSEAHGAQKPQHF
TGCGCCAGCAGTGAGGCACATGGGGCACAGAAGCCCCAGCATTTT
>NA|TRBV14|NA|TRBJ2-1|12
CASSQVPGEQFF
TGTGCCAGCAGCCAAGTGCCCGGGGAGCAGTTCTTC
>many|TRBV7-2|TRBD1|TRBJ1-1|15
CASSLGQGVNTEAFF
TGTGCCAGCAGCCTGGGACAGGGAGTGAACACTGAAGCTTTCTTT
>few|TRBV18|NA|TRBJ1-3|17
CASSPVGKDISGNTIYF
TGTGCCAGCTCACCAGTAGGGAAGGATATCTCTGGAAACACCATATATTTT
>few|TRBV20-1|TRBD1|TRBJ1-2|12
CSASGQEYGYTF
TGCAGTGCTAGCGGACAGGAGTATGGCTACACCTTC
>few|TRBV7-9|NA|TRBJ2-3|16
CASSLSSGPNTDTQYF
TGTGCCAGCAGCTTATCGTCCGGACCTAACACAGATACGCAGTATTTT
>NA|TRBV7-8|NA|TRBJ1-1|15
CASSLAPGTSTEAFF
TGTGCCAGCAGCTTAGCGCCAGGAACTAGCACTGAAGCTTTCTTT
>NA|TRBV7-6|NA|TRBJ2-1|11
CASSLGGYPFF
TGTGCCAGCAGCTTAGGGGGGTATCCGTTCTTC
>few|TRBV7-3|NA|TRBJ2-5|17
CASSPERRGLNQETQYF
TGTGCCAGCAGCCCGGAACGGCGCGGACTTAACCAAGAGACCCAGTACTTC
>few|TRBV4-2|TRBD2|TRBJ2-3|15
CASSQELAEIDTQYF
TGTGCCAGCAGCCAAGAGCTAGCGGAAATAGATACGCAGTATTTT
>few|TRBV28|NA|TRBJ2-7|14
CASSFPGNPYEQYF
TGTGCCAGCAGTTTCCCGGGGAACCCCTACGAGCAGTACTTC
>few|TRBV5-4|TRBD2|TRBJ2-3|15
CASSPSGGHTDTQYF
TGTGCCAGCAGCCCTAGCGGGGGCCACACAGATACGCAGTATTTT
>many|TRBV7-2|NA|TRBJ2-7|15
CASSLAGGRGYEQYF
TGTGCCAGCAGCTTAGCGGGGGGGCGCGGCTACGAGCAGTACTTC
>NA|TRBV6-1|NA|TRBJ2-7|13
CASNGQLINEQYF
TGTGCCAGCAACGGACAGTTAATCAACGAGCAGTACTTC
>NA|TRBV7-9|TRBD1|TRBJ1-2|13
CASSPGTGIGYTF
TGTGCCAGCAGCCCCGGGACAGGGATTGGGTACACCTTC
>NA|TRBV20-1|TRBD1|TRBJ1-4|18
CSAPISGQGLSTNEKLFF
TGCAGTGCCCCTATCTCGGGACAGGGGTTGAGTACTAATGAAAAACTGTTTTTT
>few|TRBV7-2|NA|TRBJ2-5|14
CASSLVPGEETQYF
TGTGCCAGCAGCTTAGTCCCAGGGGAAGAGACCCAGTACTTC
>few|TRBV12-3/TRBV12-4|NA|TRBJ1-3|20
CASSLGAQRYTLLSGNTIYF
TGTGCCAGCAGTTTAGGTGCCCAGCGCTACACTCTCCTCTCTGGAAACACCATATATTTT
>NA|TRBV12-3/TRBV12-4|TRBD1|TRBJ1-5|15
CASSPRQGASQPQHF
TGTGCCAGCAGTCCCAGACAGGGGGCAAGTCAGCCCCAGCATTTT
>few|TRBV27|TRBD1|TRBJ1-4|18
CASSLWDRGKRVREKLFF
TGTGCCAGCAGTTTATGGGACAGGGGTAAAAGAGTTCGTGAAAAACTGTTTTTT
>NA|TRBV5-1|NA|TRBJ2-5|14
CASSQGGGQETQYF
TGCGCCAGCAGCCAAGGTGGGGGGCAAGAGACCCAGTACTTC
>few|TRBV12-3/TRBV12-4|TRBD1|TRBJ1-1|12
CASNQGETEAFF
TGTGCCAGCAATCAGGGGGAGACTGAAGCTTTCTTT
>few|TRBV29-1|NA|TRBJ2-1|13
CSSGPRVGNEQFF
TGCAGCTCGGGACCCCGAGTAGGTAATGAGCAGTTCTTC
>NA|TRBV2|TRBD1|TRBJ1-5|19
CASRRGGTGGFQSNQPQHF
TGTGCCAGCCGACGTGGGGGGACAGGGGGCTTTCAGAGCAATCAGCCCCAGCATTTT
>NA|TRBV5-5|TRBD1|TRBJ2-7|15
CASTRSGTETYEQYF
TGTGCCAGCACCCGTTCCGGGACAGAGACCTACGAGCAGTACTTC
>NA|TRBV7-3|NA|TRBJ2-5|13
CASSNGGRETQYF
TGTGCCAGCAGTAACGGGGGCCGAGAGACCCAGTACTTC
>many|TRBV7-2|TRBD2|TRBJ2-1|15
CASSPSAGGRNEQFF
TGTGCCAGCAGCCCCTCAGCGGGAGGGCGAAATGAGCAGTTCTTC